This is a list of T cell receptor beta chains from one sample in a study of blood T cell repertoires in COVID-19. The method was immunoSEQ multiplex PCR; TCRdb's version includes in-frame clones alone and lacks a portion of them. This table holds about 190,000 clones, around four fifths found once. The source material was peripheral blood. The receptor source for this set is a man aged 45 to 65 with active or convalescent COVID-19. CDR3s include the opening cysteine and the closing phenylalanine or tryptophan. The D gene is left open where the match is weak. Only part of the rows carry a size: once, few, many, or a class if the clone is expanded.

cdr3_nt cdr3_aa j_call d_call clone_size v_call
TGTGCCAGCAGCGCGGACAGGGGTTGGACTGAAGCTTTCTTT CASSADRGWTEAFF TRBJ1-1 TRBD1 . TRBV5-8
TGTGCCTGGAGTGCAGCCCTAGCGGGAGTCAATGAGCAGTTCTTC CAWSAALAGVNEQFF TRBJ2-1 TRBD2 . TRBV30
TGTGCCAGCAGTTACGCCACTTTGGAAGCTTTCTTT CASSYATLEAFF TRBJ1-1 . few TRBV6-2/TRBV6-3
TGTGCCAGCAGCTTTGGTATCGGGGCGGGAGTCGAGCAGTACTTC CASSFGIGAGVEQYF TRBJ2-7 TRBD2 once TRBV13
TGTGCCAGCAGCGCCGACCAGACTCCGAGCACTGAAGCTTTCTTT CASSADQTPSTEAFF TRBJ1-1 . . TRBV9
TGTGCCAGCAGCTTAGCGGTGGGGGAGGCGGAGCAGTACTTC CASSLAVGEAEQYF TRBJ2-7 . few TRBV7-9
TGTGCCAGCATTACCGGGACAGGGGGAGAGTATGGCTACACCTTC CASITGTGGEYGYTF TRBJ1-2 TRBD1 . TRBV6-5
TGTGCCACCAGTGACCAGGGAAACAGCAATCAGCCCCAGCATTTT CATSDQGNSNQPQHF TRBJ1-5 . . TRBV24-1
TGCAGCGTTGAACAGGGAACGTCCGAGCAGTACTTC CSVEQGTSEQYF TRBJ2-7 . once TRBV29-1
TGTGCCAGCAGCCAAGATATCGGGGGGTCCAATGAGCAGTTCTTC CASSQDIGGSNEQFF TRBJ2-1 TRBD2 . TRBV3-1/TRBV3-2
TGTGCCAGCAGTTTAGGCGTGGATACGCAGTATTTT CASSLGVDTQYF TRBJ2-3 . . TRBV12-3/TRBV12-4
TGTGCCAGCAGCCCCAGGACAGGGGACAGCAATCAGCCCCAGCATTTT CASSPRTGDSNQPQHF TRBJ1-5 TRBD1 . TRBV5-6
TGTGCCAGCATCTCTAGCTACAATGAGCAGTTCTTC CASISSYNEQFF TRBJ2-1 . . TRBV28
TGTGCCACTTTAGCGGGGGGGCCCTACAATGAGCAGTTCTTC CATLAGGPYNEQFF TRBJ2-1 TRBD2 . TRBV15
TGTGCCTGGAGTGAGTGGACAGGGCTTAGCAATGAGCAGTTCTTC CAWSEWTGLSNEQFF TRBJ2-1 TRBD1 . TRBV30
TGCAGTGCTAGTGCCCAGCGGGAGAAGGGGCCCTACGAGCAGTACTTC CSASAQREKGPYEQYF TRBJ2-7 TRBD2 . TRBV20-1
TGTGCCAGTAGTATAGAGATGGGAGGGGATCAGCCCCAGCATTTT CASSIEMGGDQPQHF TRBJ1-5 . . TRBV19
TGTGCCACACTAGCGGAACACAATGAGCAGTTCTTC CATLAEHNEQFF TRBJ2-1 TRBD2 . TRBV15